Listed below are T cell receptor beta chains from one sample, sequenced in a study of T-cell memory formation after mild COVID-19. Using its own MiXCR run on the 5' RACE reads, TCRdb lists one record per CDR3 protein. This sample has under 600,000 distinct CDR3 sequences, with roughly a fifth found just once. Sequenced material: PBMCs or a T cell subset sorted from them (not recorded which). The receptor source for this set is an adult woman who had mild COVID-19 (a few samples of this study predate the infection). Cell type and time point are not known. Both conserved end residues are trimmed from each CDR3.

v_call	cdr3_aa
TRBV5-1	ASSTPGQYYEQY
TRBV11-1	ASQLAGRETQY
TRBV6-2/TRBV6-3	ASTYTTSYTEAF
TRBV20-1	SASSGKGSLTRGEQF
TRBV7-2	ASSSMALAEQY
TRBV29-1	SVWTGVPSTDTQY
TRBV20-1	SAIDRAISGANVLT
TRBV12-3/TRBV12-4	ASSLSGQADTQY
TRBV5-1	ASSLEGLDNSPLH
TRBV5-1	ASSLGWGGGQETQY
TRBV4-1	ASSQDVSGTLGELF
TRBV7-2	ASSSFQGARTEAF
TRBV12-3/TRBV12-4	ASSLRTGGAEQY
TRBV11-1	ASVTGYGYT
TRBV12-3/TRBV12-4	ASSQPGQGNYEQY
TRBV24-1	ATSGGNEYEQY
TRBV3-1	ASSLRIGVVV
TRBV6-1	ASSEVGLRDKNSYGYT
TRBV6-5	ASSILAGGPHEHF
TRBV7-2	ASSPRGGNQPQH